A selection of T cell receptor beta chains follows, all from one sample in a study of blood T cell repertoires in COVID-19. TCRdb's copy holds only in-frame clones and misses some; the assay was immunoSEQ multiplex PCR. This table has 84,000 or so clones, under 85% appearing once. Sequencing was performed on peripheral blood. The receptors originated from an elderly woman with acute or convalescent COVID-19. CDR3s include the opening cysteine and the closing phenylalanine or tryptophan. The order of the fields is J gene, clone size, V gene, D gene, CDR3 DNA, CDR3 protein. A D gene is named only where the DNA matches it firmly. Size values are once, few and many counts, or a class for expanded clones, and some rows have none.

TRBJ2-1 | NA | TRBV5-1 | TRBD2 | TGCGCCAGCAGCTTGGCATTAATGACTAGCGGCTACAATGAGCAGTTCTTC | CASSLALMTSGYNEQFF
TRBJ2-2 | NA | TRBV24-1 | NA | TGTGCCACCAGTGCCCACAGGGCGGACGGGGAGCTGTTTTTT | CATSAHRADGELFF
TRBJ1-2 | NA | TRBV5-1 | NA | TGCGCCAGCAGCTTGGTACAAGGGAGAGCTAACTATGGCTACACCTTC | CASSLVQGRANYGYTF
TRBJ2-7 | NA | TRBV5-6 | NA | TGTGCCAGCGAAGTTCGGGGGGCGGGCTACGAGCAGTACTTC | CASEVRGAGYEQYF
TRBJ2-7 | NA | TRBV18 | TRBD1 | TGTGCCAGCTCACCTCCGACAGGGAGCTCCTACGAGCAGTACTTC | CASSPPTGSSYEQYF
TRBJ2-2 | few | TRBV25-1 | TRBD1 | TGTGCCAGCACCTCCACAGGGGCGGACACCGGGGAGCTGTTTTTT | CASTSTGADTGELFF
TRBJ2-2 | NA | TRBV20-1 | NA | TGCAGTGCTAGTCTTGACACCGGGGAGCTGTTTTTT | CSASLDTGELFF
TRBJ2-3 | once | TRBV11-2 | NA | TGTGCCAGCAGCAAGATGGTAGCTAGCACAGATACGCAGTATTTT | CASSKMVASTDTQYF
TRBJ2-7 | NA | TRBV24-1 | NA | TGTGCCACCAGTGATCCGGGACACAGCTACGAGCAGTACTTC | CATSDPGHSYEQYF
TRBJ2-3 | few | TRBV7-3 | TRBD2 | TGTGCCAGCAGCGGAGCGGGACTCACAGATACGCAGTATTTT | CASSGAGLTDTQYF
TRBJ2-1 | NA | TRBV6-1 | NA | TGTGCCAGCAGTGGGGACTTCACCTCGTCCGGGGATGAGCAGTTCTTC | CASSGDFTSSGDEQFF
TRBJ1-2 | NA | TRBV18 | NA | TGTGCCAGCTCACCAGACAGGAACTATGGCTACACCTTC | CASSPDRNYGYTF
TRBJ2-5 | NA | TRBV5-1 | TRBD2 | TGCGCCAGCAGCTTGGGACTAGCGGGAGGGGAGACCCAGTACTTC | CASSLGLAGGETQYF
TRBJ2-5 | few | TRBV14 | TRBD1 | TGTGCCAGCAGCCCGAGGCGACAGGGGGGGGAGACCCAGTACTTC | CASSPRRQGGETQYF